These 26 T cell receptor beta chains came from one sample sequenced in a study of Ad26.COV2.S vaccination and SARS-CoV-2 variants. Clones were read by immunoSEQ multiplex PCR, and TCRdb kept only the in-frame ones, dropping some. Among 510,000 or so clones listed, 87% were seen once. The treatment denotes: approximately 18 received Ad26.COV2.S at low or high dose, single or two shots; roughly five received placebo; per-sample allocation not given. Day 63 following the first vaccine or placebo injection was when the samples were taken. The sequencing here drew on peripheral blood, taken in a trial of Ad26.COV2.S vaccine versus placebo. Every receptor here comes from a person aged 18-60 years who received the Ad26.COV2.S COVID-19 vaccine or a placebo.

This clone was observed a single time. The chain joins TRBV12-5 to TRBJ2-1; 8 nucleotides align to TRBD2. From germline, CDR1 is LGHNT and CDR2 FRNRAP. This CDR3 comprises 17 residues. V lost 2 bases to trimming and J lost 0 bases; unmatched junction nucleotides: 6. The DNA of the CDR3 is TGTGCTAGTGGTTTGCTAATAACTAGCGGCTCCTACAATGAGCAGTTCTTC. Its translation: CASGLLITSGSYNEQFF.

The rearrangement uses TRBV28 and TRBJ1-3; 9 nucleotides agree with TRBD1. Germline-derived CDR1 and CDR2 are MDHEN and SYDVKM. The junction had 10 bases not matched to a gene; V was cut back by 3 bases and J by 4 bases. The CDR3 is 17 residues long. CDR3: CASSLVLGQGSGNTIYF. In DNA form, the CDR3 reads TGTGCCAGCAGTTTGGTCCTCGGACAGGGGTCGGGAAACACCATATATTTT.

This clone appeared once. The J gene is TRBJ2-7, the V gene TRBV18, with 7 bases aligning to TRBD1. V trimming: 5 bases; J trimming: 6 bases; junction bases outside the gene matches: 7. Looked up from germline, CDR1 is KGHSH and CDR2 is LQKENI. This CDR3 spans 13 amino acids. CDR3 sequence: CASSLRGLIEQYF. The CDR3 nucleotides are TGTGCCAGCTCATTAAGGGGGCTTATCGAGCAGTACTTC.

The chain has TRBV9 and TRBJ2-7; D is possibly TRBD2 (7 bases). The CDR3 is 13 amino acids. Germline V lookup: CDR1 SGDLS, CDR2 YYNGEE. Trimming shortened V by 0 bases and J by 9 bases, and 13 bases separated the two germline ends. The DNA for the CDR3 is TGTGCCAGCAGCGTAGGAGGCGGGGGCGCGCAGTACTTC. Encoded protein: CASSVGGGGAQYF.

The chain is built from TRBV11-2 and TRBJ1-1; D remains unclear. V was pared by 1 base and J by 1 base, with 4 bases between. CDR1 and CDR2 from the germline V gene are SGHAT and FQNNGV. The CDR3 loop spans 13 amino acids. The CDR3 nucleotides are TGTGCCAGCAGCTTAGGTCCGAACACTGAAGCTTTCTTT. Its translation is CASSLGPNTEAFF.

The rearrangement joins TRBV2 to TRBJ2-1, with a tentative D call TRBD2 (6 bases). CDR3 length: 15 residues. V was clipped by 2 bases and J by 4 bases, with 12 bases between them. Looked up from germline, CDR1 is SNHLY and CDR2 is FYNNEI. CDR3 nucleotide sequence: TGTGCCAGCAGTGAAACGGGACTCTCGTACAATGAGCAGTTCTTC. Translated: CASSETGLSYNEQFF.

The J gene is TRBJ2-1, the V gene TRBV7-9; no reliable D call. V lost 5 bases to trimming and J lost 4 bases, with 9 bases between them. This CDR3 is 13 amino acids long. Germline assignment: CDR1 SEHNR and CDR2 FQNEAQ (reference sequence). CDR3 DNA sequence: TGTGCCAGCAGCCCGGGCCATTACAATGAGCAGTTCTTC. This translates into CASSPGHYNEQFF.

The CDR3 DNA reads as TGTGCCAGCAGTGAAAGTTCTGCCAGCACCATATATTTT. Amino acids: CASSESSASTIYF. The chain combines TRBV6-1 with TRBJ1-3; no firm D call. V was shortened by 2 bases and J by 9 bases, with 11 bases between the two germline ends. The CDR3 contains 13 residues. Germline CDR1 MNHNS, CDR2 SASEGT.

J is TRBJ1-1 and V is TRBV6-6; possibly TRBD1 for D (6 bases). The CDR3 sequence is 13 residues long. Germline-derived CDR1 and CDR2 are MNHNY and SVGAGI (reference sequence). The V end was cut by 2 bases, the J end by 11 bases, with 15 bases between. In DNA, the CDR3 is TGTGCCAGCAGTTACGAGAGGGGGGGATTGGCTTTCTTT. This translates into CASSYERGGLAFF.

The chain is built from TRBV27 and TRBJ2-7; TRBD1 agrees at 7 bases. The junction had 11 bases not matched to a gene; V was cut back by 5 bases and J by 1 base. Germline-derived CDR1 and CDR2 are MNHEY and SMNVEV (reference sequence). This CDR3 spans 16 amino acids. This CDR3 is CASSVIQGSVSYEQYF. CDR3 sequence (DNA): TGTGCCAGCAGTGTGATACAGGGGTCCGTTTCCTACGAGCAGTACTTC.

This sequence joins TRBV4-2 and TRBJ2-7, with D possibly being TRBD1 (7 bases). This CDR3 is 15 amino acids long. V was pared by 0 bases and J by 3 bases, with 12 bases between. Germline CDR1 and CDR2: LGHNA and YNFKEQ. CDR3 in DNA: TGTGCCAGCAGCCAAGACAGGGGGGCCTACTACGAGCAGTACTTC. Its translation is CASSQDRGAYYEQYF.

This chain uses TRBV6-1 with TRBJ2-7; no firm D call. V shed 0 bases and J shed 3 bases, with 15 bases lying between them. Germline V gene lookup returns CDR1 MNHNS and CDR2 SASEGT. The CDR3 covers 16 residues. The CDR3 nucleotides are TGTGCCAGCAGTGAAGCGCTAGGTATATTAAACTACGAGCAGTACTTC. Translation gives CASSEALGILNYEQYF.

The chain recombines TRBV7-2 with TRBJ2-1; D gene uncertain. CDR3 size: 15 residues. CDR1 and CDR2 (germline): SGHTA, FQGNSA. Trimming took off 5 bases at V and 3 bases at J, with 14 bases between the two ends. CDR3 residues: CASSPTRLHYNEQFF. The CDR3 DNA follows: TGTGCCAGCAGCCCCACGCGGTTACACTACAATGAGCAGTTCTTC. The complete variable domain, with remaining parts taken from reference TRBV7-2 and TRBJ2-1, reads GAGVSQSPSNKVTEKGKDVELRCDPISGHTALYWYRQSLGQGLEFLIYFQGNSAPDKSGLPSDRFSAERTGGSVSTLTIQRTQQEDSAVYLCASSPTRLHYNEQFFGPGTRLTVL.

This clone was found once. The CDR3 DNA is TGTGCCAGCAGCTCAAGCGGGATGATACCGTTCTTC. Translating it yields CASSSSGMIPFF. The V call is TRBV7-2, the J call TRBJ2-1, with 7 bases matching TRBD2. Germline trimming cut 4 bases from V and 15 bases from J; bases unmatched to any gene: 9. Germline V gives CDR1 SGHTA, CDR2 FQGNSA. This CDR3 is 12 amino acids long. Looking up the rest from reference TRBV7-2 and TRBJ2-1 gives the full variable domain: GAGVSQSPSNKVTEKGKDVELRCDPISGHTALYWYRQSLGQGLEFLIYFQGNSAPDKSGLPSDRFSAERTGGSVSTLTIQRTQQEDSAVYLCASSSSGMIPFFGPGTRLTVL.

The V call is TRBV21-1, the J call TRBJ1-5; TRBD1 is the table's D call, not checked against the DNA. TRBV21-1 is described as a pseudogene. The CDR3 loop spans 14 amino acids. CDR3 protein: CASSTGQGDQPQHF. CDR3 DNA: TGTGCCAGCAGCACGGGACAGGGGGATCAGCCCCAGCATTTT.

The CDR3 region is CASSKGQGSSGNTIYF. The CDR3, as DNA: TGTGCCAGTAGTAAGGGACAGGGGAGCTCTGGAAACACCATATATTTT. The chain recombines TRBV19 with TRBJ1-3, with 10 bases matching TRBD1. The CDR3 length is 16 residues. Germline CDR1 LNHDA, CDR2 SQIVND (reference sequence). The J segment lost 0 bases and the V segment lost 4 bases, leaving 3 bases of the junction unmatched. The whole variable domain, remainder taken from reference TRBV19 and TRBJ1-3, is DGGITQSPKYLFRKEGQNVTLSCEQNLNHDAMYWYRQDPGQGLRLIYYSQIVNDFQKGDIAEGYSVSREKKESFPLTVTSAQKNPTAFYLCASSKGQGSSGNTIYFGEGSWLTVV.

The chain carries TRBV11-1 and TRBJ2-2; TRBD2 agrees at 9 bases. Germline CDR1 and CDR2: SGHAT and FQDESV (reference sequence). There are 15 residues in the CDR3. J was trimmed by 2 bases and V by 8 bases; bases with no gene match: 6. CDR3: CASGPSGINTGELFF. CDR3 bases: TGTGCCAGCGGTCCTAGCGGGATAAACACCGGGGAGCTGTTTTTT. The variable domain in full, completed from reference TRBV11-1 and TRBJ2-2, reads EAEVAQSPRYKITEKSQAVAFWCDPISGHATLYWYRQILGQGPELLVQFQDESVVDDSQLPKDRFSAERLKGVDSTLKIQPAELGDSAMYLCASGPSGINTGELFFGEGSRLTVL.

This clone was recorded once. The chain links TRBV4-3 to TRBJ2-3; weak D call: TRBD1 (7 bases). The CDR3 loop spans 15 amino acids. Trimming took off 2 bases at V and 2 bases at J, with 11 bases between the two ends. The germline CDR1 and CDR2 sequences are LGHNA and YSLEER. CDR3 nucleotides: TGCGCCAGCAGCCAATCAGGGGGGATCACAGATACGCAGTATTTT. Translated: CASSQSGGITDTQYF.

This clone was found once. This chain joins TRBV15 and TRBJ2-1, with 10 bases lining up with TRBD2. Germline values: CDR1 LNHNV, CDR2 YYDKDF (reference sequence). The CDR3 has 17 amino acids. V shed 0 bases, J shed 5 bases, and the junction held 7 bases outside the gene matches. This CDR3 is CATSRDRLAGANNEQFF. The CDR3 coding sequence is TGTGCCACCAGCAGAGATCGGCTAGCGGGAGCCAACAATGAGCAGTTCTTC.

The chain uses TRBV2 and TRBJ2-2; D might be TRBD2 (5 bases). Between the trimmed V and J ends, which lost 7 bases and 3 bases, there was a span of 12 bases. CDR1 and CDR2 (germline): SNHLY, FYNNEI. The CDR3 is made up of 14 amino acids. In DNA form, the CDR3 reads TGTGCCAGCACCAGAGGACTGCACACCGGGGAGCTGTTTTTT. Residues: CASTRGLHTGELFF.

The chain recombines TRBV12-3 or TRBV12-4 with TRBJ2-5; D ambiguous. V was cut by 5 bases and J by 5 bases, with 9 bases left in between. This CDR3 has 12 residues. The CDR3 region has the DNA TGTGCCAGCAGTCCGGATGAGGAGACCCAGTACTTC. Its translation: CASSPDEETQYF.

The genes are TRBV28 and TRBJ1-5; 9 nucleotides line up with TRBD1. This CDR3 has 16 residues. The V gene's germline CDR1 is MDHEN and CDR2 SYDVKM. The trim removed 10 bases at V and 5 bases at J, leaving 15 bases unmatched. CDR3: CATHLDRGIGDQPQHF. The DNA for the CDR3 is TGTGCCACCCATCTGGACAGGGGAATTGGGGATCAGCCCCAGCATTTT.

This clone was picked up a small number of times. This chain joins TRBV2 and TRBJ2-1; TRBD2 matches at 9 bases. The CDR3 has 14 amino acids. Germline V gene sequence: CDR1 SNHLY, CDR2 FYNNEI. Losses at the gene ends were 6 bases for V and 11 bases for J; bases not matched to a gene: 11. CDR3 region: CASSGGRAGFKQFF. For the CDR3, the DNA is TGTGCCAGCAGCGGCGGGAGGGCCGGTTTTAAGCAGTTCTTC.

This clone was picked up one time. The chain links TRBV5-1 to TRBJ2-7, with 8 bases that match TRBD1. This CDR3 has 14 amino acids. Germline V lookup: CDR1 SGHRS, CDR2 YFSETQ. V trimming: 2 bases; J trimming: 5 bases; junction bases outside the gene matches: 6. As DNA, the CDR3 is TGCGCCAGCAGCTTCACAGGGGGAACCGACGAGCAGTACTTC. This gives the protein CASSFTGGTDEQYF.

This chain joins TRBV28 and TRBJ2-1; unclear D gene. V was pared by 5 bases and J by 12 bases, with 14 bases between. The CDR3 is 12 residues long. Germline assignment: CDR1 MDHEN and CDR2 SYDVKM. The CDR3 sequence: CASSGPVSGQFF. CDR3 coding DNA: TGTGCCAGCAGTGGCCCGGTTTCTGGGCAGTTCTTC.

The chain combines TRBV28 with TRBJ1-6; D is uncertain. CDR3 length: 15 amino acids. The germline gives CDR1 MDHEN, CDR2 SYDVKM. V was pared by 8 bases and J by 2 bases, with 13 bases between. CDR3 DNA: TGTGCCAGCGGCCGGGCCGCCACCTATAATTCACCCCTCCACTTT. It translates to CASGRAATYNSPLHF.